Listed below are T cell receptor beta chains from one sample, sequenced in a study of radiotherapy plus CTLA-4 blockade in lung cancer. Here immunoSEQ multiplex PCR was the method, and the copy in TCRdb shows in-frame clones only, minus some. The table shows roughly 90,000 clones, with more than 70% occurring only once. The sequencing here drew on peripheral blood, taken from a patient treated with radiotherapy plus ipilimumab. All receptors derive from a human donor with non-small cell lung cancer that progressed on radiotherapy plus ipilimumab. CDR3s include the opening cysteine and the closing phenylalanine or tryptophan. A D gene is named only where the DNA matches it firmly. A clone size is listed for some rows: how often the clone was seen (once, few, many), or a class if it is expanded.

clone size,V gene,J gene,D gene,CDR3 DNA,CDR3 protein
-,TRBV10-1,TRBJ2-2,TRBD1,TGCGCCAGCAGTGTAGGGGGCTCCGGGGAGCTGTTTTTT,CASSVGGSGELFF
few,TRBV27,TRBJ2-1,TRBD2,TGTGCCAGCAGTTTATCGGGGACTAGCCTCTACAATGAGCAGTTCTTC,CASSLSGTSLYNEQFF
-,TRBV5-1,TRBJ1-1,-,TGCGCCAGCAGCCGCCTGGCGGTTCGGAACACTGAAGCTTTCTTT,CASSRLAVRNTEAFF
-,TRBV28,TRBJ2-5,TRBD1,TGTGCCAGCAGCTCTCGGACAGGGGTCAGGGAGACCCAGTACTTC,CASSSRTGVRETQYF
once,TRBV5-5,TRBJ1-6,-,TGTGCCAGCAGCCCGGGGGAGGCCCTCTCACCCCTCCACTTT,CASSPGEALSPLHF
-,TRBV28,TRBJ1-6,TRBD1,TGTGCCAGCAGATTCATTTCGGGACAGGGGACCACGGCTAATTCACCCCTCCACTTT,CASRFISGQGTTANSPLHF
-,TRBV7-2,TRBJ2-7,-,TGTGCCAGCAGCCCTAGGTCGGGGTCCTACGAGCAGTACTTC,CASSPRSGSYEQYF
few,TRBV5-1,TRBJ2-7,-,TGCGCCAGCAGCTTGGGCCTAGTGCCTTACGAGCAGTACTTC,CASSLGLVPYEQYF
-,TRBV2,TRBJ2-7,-,TGTGCCAGCAGCCAAGTCGCGGGGGCTAGCGAGCAGTACTTC,CASSQVAGASEQYF
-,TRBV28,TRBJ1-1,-,TGTGCCAGCAGCCGCTTAGCACTGAACACTGAAGCTTTCTTT,CASSRLALNTEAFF
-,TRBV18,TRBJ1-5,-,TGTGCCAGCTCACCCGGGGGGATGGAGCAGCCCCAGCATTTT,CASSPGGMEQPQHF
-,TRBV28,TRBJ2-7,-,TGTGCCAGCAGCGCGGATACCTACGAGCAGTACTTC,CASSADTYEQYF
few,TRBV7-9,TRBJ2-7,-,TGTGCCAGCAGCTTAAACGAGGGCGAGCAGTACTTC,CASSLNEGEQYF
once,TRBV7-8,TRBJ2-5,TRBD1,TGTGCCAGCAGCCCCTACGGGACAGGGATTTCCCAGTACTTC,CASSPYGTGISQYF
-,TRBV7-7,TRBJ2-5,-,TGTGCCAGCAGCCTTGGTGTGCGTGAGACCCAGTACTTC,CASSLGVRETQYF
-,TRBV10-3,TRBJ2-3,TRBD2,TGTGCCTCCCACCCGGGAGGGCTAGCGGGAGGGATCCCAGATACGCAGTATTTT,CASHPGGLAGGIPDTQYF
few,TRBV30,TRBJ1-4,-,TGTGCCTGGAGTTGGGTGGACTGGAAACTGTTTTTT,CAWSWVDWKLFF
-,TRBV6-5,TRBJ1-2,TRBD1,TGTGCCAGCAGCGGGACAGGGACTTCGTATGGCTACACCTTC,CASSGTGTSYGYTF
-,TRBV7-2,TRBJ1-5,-,TGTGCCAGCAGCTTCTATCAGGGCTCCAATCAGCCCCAGCATTTT,CASSFYQGSNQPQHF
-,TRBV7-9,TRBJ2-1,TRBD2,TGTGCCAGCAGCTTAGGGGCTAGCGGGGAATATGAGCAGTTCTTC,CASSLGASGEYEQFF
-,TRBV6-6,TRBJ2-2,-,TGTGCCAGCCTCTCCAAAACGAACACCGGGGAGCTGTTTTTT,CASLSKTNTGELFF
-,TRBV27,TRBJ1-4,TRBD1,TGTGCCAGCAAAGGGGGCGGCGGTGAAAAACTGTTTTTT,CASKGGGGEKLFF
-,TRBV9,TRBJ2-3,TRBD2,TGTGCCAGCAGCGTATCCCCTAGCGGGGCCAGCACAGATACGCAGTATTTT,CASSVSPSGASTDTQYF
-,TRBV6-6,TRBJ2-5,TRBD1,TGTGCCAGCAGTTTGGAAAGGGACAGGGGGCGAGAGACCCAGTACTTC,CASSLERDRGRETQYF
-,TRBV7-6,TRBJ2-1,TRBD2,TGTGCCAGCAGCGCGTCAACTAGCGTGGGTGAGCAGTTCTTC,CASSASTSVGEQFF
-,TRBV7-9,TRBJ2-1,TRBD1,TGTGCCAGCAGCTTACAACAGGGGGTGGTCAATGAGCAGTTCTTC,CASSLQQGVVNEQFF
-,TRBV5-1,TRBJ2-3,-,TGCGCCAGCAGCTTGTCGGGACACACAGATACGCAGTATTTT,CASSLSGHTDTQYF
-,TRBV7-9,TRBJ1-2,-,TGTGCCAGCAGCTGGCCTACTCGGGACGCCAACTATGGCTACACCTTC,CASSWPTRDANYGYTF
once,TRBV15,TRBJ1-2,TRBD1,TGTGCCACCAGCAGAGATCCGGGACAGGGCCTGTTCTATGGCTACACCTTC,CATSRDPGQGLFYGYTF
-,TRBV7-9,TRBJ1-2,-,TGTGCCAGCAGCTTAGGGGAACAGGGAGATAATGGCTACACCTTC,CASSLGEQGDNGYTF
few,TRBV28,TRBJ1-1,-,TGTGCCAGCAGTCTGGGGGGGAACACTGAAGCTTTCTTT,CASSLGGNTEAFF
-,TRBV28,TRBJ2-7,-,TGTGCCAGCAGCCCTACATCCTTCGGCGAGCAGTACTTC,CASSPTSFGEQYF
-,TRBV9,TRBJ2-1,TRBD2,TGTGCCAGCAGCTTGGGGGGGAGACTCGCTGAGCAGTTCTTC,CASSLGGRLAEQFF